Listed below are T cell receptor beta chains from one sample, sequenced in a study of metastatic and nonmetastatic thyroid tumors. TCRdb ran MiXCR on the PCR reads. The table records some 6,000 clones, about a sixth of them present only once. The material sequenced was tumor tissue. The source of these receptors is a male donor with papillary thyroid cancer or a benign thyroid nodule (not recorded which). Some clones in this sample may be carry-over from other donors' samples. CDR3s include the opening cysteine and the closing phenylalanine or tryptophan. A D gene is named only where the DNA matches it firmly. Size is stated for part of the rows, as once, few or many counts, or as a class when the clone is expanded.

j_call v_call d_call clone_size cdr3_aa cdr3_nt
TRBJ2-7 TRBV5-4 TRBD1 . CAGSAGTGRYEQYF TGTGCCGGCAGCGCCGGGACAGGGCGGTACGAGCAGTACTTC
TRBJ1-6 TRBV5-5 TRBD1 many CASSLVPGQGARNSPLHF TGTGCCAGCAGTTTGGTCCCGGGACAGGGGGCTCGGAATTCACCCCTCCACTTT
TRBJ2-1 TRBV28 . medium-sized CASSTYDEQFF TGTGCCAGCAGCACTTACGATGAGCAGTTCTTC
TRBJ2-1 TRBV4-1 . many CASSQDFTVNEQFF TGCGCCAGCAGCCAAGATTTCACAGTCAATGAGCAGTTCTTC
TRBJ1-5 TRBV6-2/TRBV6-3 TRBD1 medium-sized CASSFMTGVQPQHF TGTGCCAGCAGTTTTATGACAGGGGTGCAGCCCCAGCATTTT
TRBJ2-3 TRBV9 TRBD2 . CASSWGLAGVTQYF TGTGCCAGCAGCTGGGGACTAGCGGGGGTTACGCAGTATTTT
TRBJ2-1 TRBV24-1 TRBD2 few CATSDKGTSDYNEQFF TGTGCCACCAGTGATAAGGGGACTAGCGATTACAATGAGCAGTTCTTC
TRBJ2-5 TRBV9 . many CASSVGTGIQETQYF TGTGCTAGCAGCGTAGGTACAGGGATCCAAGAGACCCAGTACTTC
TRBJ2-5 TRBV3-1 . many CASSLRGQETQYF TGTGCCAGCAGCCTACGCGGCCAAGAGACCCAGTACTTC
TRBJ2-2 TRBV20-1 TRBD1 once CSARQGVTGELFF TGCAGTGCACGACAGGGGGTCACCGGGGAGCTGTTTTTT
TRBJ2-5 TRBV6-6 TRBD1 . CASSYSGQVQETQYF TGTGCCAGCAGTTACTCTGGACAGGTCCAAGAGACCCAGTACTTC
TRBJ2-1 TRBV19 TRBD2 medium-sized CASSPSGSSEQFF TGTGCCAGTAGTCCTAGCGGGAGCTCTGAGCAGTTCTTC
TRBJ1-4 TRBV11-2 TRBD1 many CASSWGQINEKLFF TGTGCCAGCAGCTGGGGACAGATTAATGAAAAACTGTTTTTT
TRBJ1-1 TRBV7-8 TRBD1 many CASSVRQGNTEAFF TGTGCCAGCAGCGTCCGACAGGGGAACACTGAAGCTTTCTTT
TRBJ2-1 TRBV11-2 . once CASSLSPAASSYDEQFF TGTGCCAGCAGCTTGTCCCCAGCAGCGAGCTCCTACGATGAGCAGTTCTTC
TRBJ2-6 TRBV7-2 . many CASSSPRAGANVLTF TGTGCCAGCAGCTCGCCTCGGGCTGGGGCCAACGTCCTGACTTTC
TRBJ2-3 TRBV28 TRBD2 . CASSFGTSDTDTQYF TGTGCCAGCAGTTTTGGGACTAGCGATACAGATACGCAGTATTTT
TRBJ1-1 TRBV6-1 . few CASSNGGTPDTEAFF TGTGCCAGCAGTAATGGGGGGACACCCGACACTGAAGCTTTCTTT
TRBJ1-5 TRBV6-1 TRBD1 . CASSGGTDPQPQHF TGTGCCAGCAGTGGGGGGACAGACCCTCAGCCCCAGCATTTT
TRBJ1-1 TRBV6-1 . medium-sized CAANVGGRAEAFF TGTGCTGCCAATGTGGGGGGACGTGCTGAAGCTTTCTTT
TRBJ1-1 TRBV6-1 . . CASSEDPGTLPEAFF TGTGCCAGCAGTGAAGACCCAGGGACCCTTCCTGAAGCTTTCTTT
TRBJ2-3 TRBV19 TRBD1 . CASSIFEGATDTQYF TGTGCCAGTAGTATCTTCGAGGGGGCGACAGATACGCAGTATTTT
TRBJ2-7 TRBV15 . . CATSFGWTHEQYF TGTGCCACCAGTTTCGGGTGGACGCACGAGCAGTACTTC
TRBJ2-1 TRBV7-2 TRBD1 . CASSATGTGDNEQFF TGTGCCAGCAGCGCAACCGGGACAGGGGACAATGAGCAGTTCTTC
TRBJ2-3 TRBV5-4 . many CASSFVGADTQYF TGTGCCAGCAGCTTTGTGGGGGCAGATACGCAGTATTTT
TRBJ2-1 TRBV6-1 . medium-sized CASSSGRGNEQFF TGTGCCAGCAGTTCCGGTCGAGGAAATGAGCAGTTCTTC
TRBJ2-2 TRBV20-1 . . CSARAGTFTGELFF TGCAGTGCTAGAGCGGGAACCTTCACCGGGGAGCTGTTTTTT
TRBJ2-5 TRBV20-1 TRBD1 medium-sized CSARDRTGGAWTQYF TGCAGTGCTAGAGATCGGACAGGGGGCGCGTGGACCCAGTACTTC
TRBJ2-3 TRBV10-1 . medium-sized CASSEFTTTDTQYF TGCGCCAGCAGTGAATTTACTACCACAGATACGCAGTATTTT
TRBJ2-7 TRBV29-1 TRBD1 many CSVELGQGWGQYF TGCAGCGTTGAATTGGGACAGGGGTGGGGGCAGTACTTC
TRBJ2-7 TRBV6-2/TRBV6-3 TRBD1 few CASSGDRSSYEQYF TGTGCCAGCAGCGGGGACAGGAGCTCCTACGAGCAGTACTTC
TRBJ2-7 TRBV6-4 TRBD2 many CASSDGSSSLAGGTLSYEQYF TGTGCCAGCAGTGACGGATCCTCTTCCCTAGCGGGAGGGACTCTTTCCTACGAGCAGTACTTC
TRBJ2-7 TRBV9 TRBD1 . CASSVNQGAGYDEQYF TGTGCCAGCAGCGTAAACCAGGGGGCCGGGTACGACGAGCAGTACTTC
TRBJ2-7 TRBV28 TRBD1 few CASSLGQGAGRHSHEQYF TGTGCCAGCAGTTTGGGACAGGGGGCCGGGCGGCATTCCCACGAGCAGTACTTC
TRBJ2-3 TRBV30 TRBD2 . CAWSVLAGDTDTQYF TGTGCCTGGAGTGTTCTAGCGGGAGACACAGATACGCAGTATTTT
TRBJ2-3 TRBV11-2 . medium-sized CASSSSWVSTDTQYF TGTGCCAGCAGCTCGTCTTGGGTCAGCACAGATACGCAGTATTTT
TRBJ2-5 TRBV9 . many CASSVGTGIQETQYF TGTGCCAGCAGCGTAGGTACAGGGATCCAAGAGACCCAGTACTTC
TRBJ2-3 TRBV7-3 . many CASSLRGTGVSTDTQYF TGTGCCAGCAGCTTAAGGGGTACGGGGGTTAGCACAGATACGCAGTATTTT
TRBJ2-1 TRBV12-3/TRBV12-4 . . CASSPAITHYNEQFF TGTGCCAGCAGTCCGGCGATAACTCACTACAATGAGCAGTTCTTC
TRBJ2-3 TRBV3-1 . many CASSQDTLTDTQYF TGTGCCAGCAGCCAAGATACACTCACAGATACGCAGTATTTT
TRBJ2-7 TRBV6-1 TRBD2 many CASRSGTSVFYEQYF TGTGCCAGCAGATCCGGGACTAGCGTCTTTTACGAGCAGTACTTC
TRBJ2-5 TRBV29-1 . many CSVVKGQTQETQYF TGCAGCGTTGTCAAGGGACAAACCCAAGAGACCCAGTACTTC
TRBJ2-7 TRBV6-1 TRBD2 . CASSSTSGFTYEQYF TGTGCCAGCAGCTCGACTAGCGGGTTTACCTACGAGCAGTACTTC
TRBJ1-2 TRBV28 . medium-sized CASSFDYGYTF TGTGCCAGCAGTTTTGACTATGGCTACACCTTC
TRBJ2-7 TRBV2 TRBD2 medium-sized CASRDTSGSYEQYF TGTGCCAGCAGGGATACTAGCGGGAGTTACGAGCAGTACTTC
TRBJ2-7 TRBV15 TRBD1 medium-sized CATSARTGGWYEQYF TGTGCCACCAGCGCCCGGACAGGGGGCTGGTACGAGCAGTACTTC